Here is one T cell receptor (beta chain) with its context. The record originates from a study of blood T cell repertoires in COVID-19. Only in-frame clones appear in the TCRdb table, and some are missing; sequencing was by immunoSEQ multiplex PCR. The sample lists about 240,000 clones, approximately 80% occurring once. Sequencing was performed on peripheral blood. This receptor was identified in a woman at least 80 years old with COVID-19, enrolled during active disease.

CDR3 in DNA: TGTGCCAGCAGTCGGAGTCGAGGGAGTGAAGCTTTCTTT. Translated, it gives CASSRSRGSEAFF. The chain has TRBV25-1 and TRBJ1-1; D is ambiguous. The V end was cut by 5 bases, the J end by 7 bases, with 14 bases between. CDR3 length: 13 residues. CDR1 is MGHDK, CDR2 SYGVNS, per germline. Together with reference TRBV25-1 and TRBJ1-1, the CDR3 gives the full variable domain: EADIYQTPRYLVIGTGKKITLECSQTMGHDKMYWYQQDPGMELHLIHYSYGVNSTEKGDLSSESTVSRIRTEHFPLTLESARPSHTSQYLCASSRSRGSEAFFGQGTRLTVV.